This paragraph reports one TCR beta chain. The data originate from a study of cytotoxic CD8 clonotypes in ibrutinib-treated CLL. Profiling relied on immunoSEQ multiplex PCR, and the TCRdb table lists in-frame clones only, not all of them. The repertoire has 200,000 to 250,000 clones, 75% to 85% of them found once; the top ten carry over 9.5%. With 6 bases removed from V and 5 bases from J, the gap between germline ends came to 14 bases. There are 13 residues in the CDR3. CDR1 and CDR2 (germline): SGHDT, YYEEEE. This TCR came from a human donor with chronic lymphocytic leukemia. The J gene is TRBJ1-1, the V gene TRBV5-6; D is perhaps TRBD1 (5 bases). The sample in question was PBMCs, obtained after 12 months of ibrutinib treatment. CDR3 sequence reads: CASTGTLGTEAFF. The CDR3 DNA sequence: TGTGCCAGCACCGGGACCCTTGGGACTGAAGCTTTCTTT.